These T cell receptor beta chains were read from a single sample in a study of blood T cell repertoires in COVID-19. Data came from immunoSEQ multiplex PCR; TCRdb stores just in-frame clones and leaves some out. Of about 120,000 clones in the sample, approximately 90% were seen once. Sequencing was performed on peripheral blood. The receptors shown here come from a woman between 45 and 60 years old with acute or convalescent COVID-19. CDR3s include the opening cysteine and the closing phenylalanine or tryptophan. The order of the fields is D gene, clone size, J gene, V gene, CDR3 DNA, CDR3 protein. A D gene is named only where the DNA matches it firmly. Expanded clones are given a class, and other clones once, few, many or no size at all.

>.|.|TRBJ1-3|TRBV4-2
TGTGCCAGCAGCCAAGATGTTCGGGAAAACACCATATATTTT
CASSQDVRENTIYF
>TRBD2|.|TRBJ2-1|TRBV9
TGTGCCAGCAGCGGAGGGACTAGCGGGAGCAATGAGCAGTTCTTC
CASSGGTSGSNEQFF
>.|.|TRBJ2-7|TRBV6-1
TGTGCCAGCAGTGAAGGGGACAGCTCGGGAGGGCGATACGAGCAGTACTTC
CASSEGDSSGGRYEQYF
>TRBD1|.|TRBJ2-5|TRBV4-2
TGTGCCAGCAGCCACGACAGGGAAGAGACCCAGTACTTC
CASSHDREETQYF
>.|.|TRBJ1-5|TRBV19
TGTGCCAGTAGTAACGGGACTCCCAATCAGCCCCAGCATTTT
CASSNGTPNQPQHF
>TRBD1|once|TRBJ2-1|TRBV18
TGTGCCAGCTCACCCCTGACAGGGCCCTACAATGAGCAGTTCTTC
CASSPLTGPYNEQFF
>TRBD2|.|TRBJ2-7|TRBV10-3
TGTGCCATCAGTACGGGGGGACTAGCGGCCCCGTGGTACTTC
CAISTGGLAAPWYF
>.|.|TRBJ2-7|TRBV7-9
TGTGCCAGCAGCTTAGGCTCCAGGTACTACGAGCAGTACTTC
CASSLGSRYYEQYF
>TRBD1|.|TRBJ2-2|TRBV7-9
TGTGCCAGCACCAAACGACTTTCACAGGGGGGTCCCGGGGAGCTGTTTTTT
CASTKRLSQGGPGELFF
>.|.|TRBJ1-1|TRBV5-1
TGCGCCAGCCAGGATCAGGGCCTGAACACTGAAGCTTTCTTT
CASQDQGLNTEAFF
>TRBD1|.|TRBJ2-5|TRBV18
TGTGCCAGCTCACTGGACAGGGCCCTTCCCCAAGAGACCCAGTACTTC
CASSLDRALPQETQYF
>.|.|TRBJ2-2|TRBV7-2
TGTGCCAGCAGCTTAAGTTTCGGGGTTTCAGGGGAGCTGTTTTTT
CASSLSFGVSGELFF
>.|.|TRBJ2-5|TRBV13
TGTGCCAGCAGCCCCCGGGGGTCGGAGACCCAGTACTTC
CASSPRGSETQYF
>.|.|TRBJ1-4|TRBV3-1/TRBV3-2
TGTGCCAGCAGCCAAGGGGGGGAAACTAATGAAAAACTGTTTTTT
CASSQGGETNEKLFF
>TRBD2|.|TRBJ2-5|TRBV18
TGTGCCAGCTCAGCGGGAGTGGAAGAGACCCAGTACTTC
CASSAGVEETQYF
>.|.|TRBJ1-5|TRBV5-8
TGTGCCAGCAGCTTAGGACTCGGTAATCAGCCCCAGCATTTT
CASSLGLGNQPQHF
>TRBD1|.|TRBJ1-2|TRBV7-9
TGTGCCAGCAGCACGGACAGGAGCTATGGCTACACCTTC
CASSTDRSYGYTF
>.|few|TRBJ2-1|TRBV3-1/TRBV3-2
TGTGCCAGCAGCCCTAGCGTGAGCTCCTACAATGAGCAGTTCTTC
CASSPSVSSYNEQFF
>TRBD1|.|TRBJ2-1|TRBV5-1
TGCGCCAGCAGCTTAGAGGGACAGCCTCAGTTCTTC
CASSLEGQPQFF
>TRBD1|.|TRBJ1-5|TRBV30
TGTGCCTTCGGACAGGGGCACAATCAGCCCCAGCATTTT
CAFGQGHNQPQHF
>TRBD1|.|TRBJ1-2|TRBV4-2
TGTGCCAGCAGCCCCACCGACAGGGGGCGATTCTATGGCTACACCTTC
CASSPTDRGRFYGYTF
>.|.|TRBJ2-6|TRBV7-9
TGTGCCAGCAGCTTAGCAGGCCGGGGCTCTGGGGCCAACGTCCTGACTTTC
CASSLAGRGSGANVLTF
>.|.|TRBJ1-2|TRBV21-1
TGTGCCAGCAGCAAAGAGGTCAGGGAGGGCGGCTATGGCTACACCTTC
CASSKEVREGGYGYTF
>TRBD1|.|TRBJ2-4|TRBV2
TGTGCCAGCAGCGGCTGGCCTGGACAGGGGGGGGATTTCAAAAACATTCAGTACTTC
CASSGWPGQGGDFKNIQYF
>.|.|TRBJ2-1|TRBV28
TGTGCCAGCAGTTCCCCAGGGATACATTACAATGAGCAGTTCTTC
CASSSPGIHYNEQFF
>TRBD2|.|TRBJ2-1|TRBV7-9
TGTGCCAGCACCGATAGCGGGTACCTAAATGAGCAGTTCTTC
CASTDSGYLNEQFF
>.|once|TRBJ1-1|TRBV12-3/TRBV12-4
TGTGCCAGCAGTCAGGGGCTTAACACTGAAGCTTTCTTT
CASSQGLNTEAFF
>.|once|TRBJ1-3|TRBV5-8
TGTGCCAGCAGCTCGACTCGGACGGGGGGAAACACCATATATTTT
CASSSTRTGGNTIYF
>.|.|TRBJ1-5|TRBV29-1
TGCAGCGCCAGATGGGGCGACTCCAATCAGCCCCAGCATTTT
CSARWGDSNQPQHF
>.|.|TRBJ1-2|TRBV6-5
TGTGCCAGCACCCGACGGGGGGGGGAGGATGGCTACACCTTC
CASTRRGGEDGYTF
>TRBD2|.|TRBJ2-7|TRBV6-5
TGTGCCAGCAGCCTTAGCGGGGGACAATCCTACGAGCAGTACTTC
CASSLSGGQSYEQYF
>.|.|TRBJ2-3|TRBV7-9
TGTGCCAGCAGCTTAGGAGCTAGCACAGATACGCAGTATTTT
CASSLGASTDTQYF
>.|.|TRBJ2-3|TRBV5-4
TGTGCCAGCAGCTTGGATGCCTTTGACGTCTTAAGGGGTACGCAGTATTTT
CASSLDAFDVLRGTQYF
>.|.|TRBJ2-1|TRBV19
TGTGCCAGTAGTTTCCGGGACTACAATGAGCAGTTCTTC
CASSFRDYNEQFF
>.|.|TRBJ2-1|TRBV12-2
TGTGCAAGTCGCTTGTGTCGTTGGGGGGGACTAGCCCCCAATGAGCAGTTCTTC
CASRLCRWGGLAPNEQFF
>.|.|TRBJ2-7|TRBV9
TGTGCCAGCAGCGTAAGGGACTGGCCGACCTACGAGCAGTACTTC
CASSVRDWPTYEQYF
>.|few|TRBJ2-5|TRBV18
TGTGCCAGCTCACCAACAGGGACGGAGACCCAGTACTTC
CASSPTGTETQYF
>.|.|TRBJ1-2|TRBV9
TGTGCCAGCAGCCCACAGGCGGCCGCTAACTATGGCTACACCTTC
CASSPQAAANYGYTF
>.|once|TRBJ1-4|TRBV19
TGTGCCAGTAGTATGCGAGGTCTCGCTGCTAAACTGTTTTTT
CASSMRGLAAKLFF
>TRBD1|once|TRBJ1-1|TRBV24-1
TGTGCCACCAGTGAGGGTGGACAGGGGCGCACTGAAGCTTTCTTT
CATSEGGQGRTEAFF
>TRBD1|once|TRBJ2-5|TRBV14
TGTGCCAGCAGCCCTTTAGACAGGGCGGAGACCCAGTACTTC
CASSPLDRAETQYF
>.|.|TRBJ2-1|TRBV5-5
TGTGCCAGCAGCTTGGAAGCGTTTGAAAGGCTCAATGAGCAGTTCTTC
CASSLEAFERLNEQFF
>.|.|TRBJ2-5|TRBV12-3/TRBV12-4
TGTGCCAGCAGCCCCCCCGGGGAGACCCAGTACTTC
CASSPPGETQYF
>TRBD2|.|TRBJ2-5|TRBV3-1/TRBV3-2
TGTGCCAGCAGCCATAGGGAGGGCCAAGAGACCCAGTACTTC
CASSHREGQETQYF
>TRBD2|few|TRBJ2-1|TRBV7-9
TGTGCCAGCCGCACTAGCGGGAGGGCCTTAGCTGAGCAGTTCTTC
CASRTSGRALAEQFF
>.|.|TRBJ1-3|TRBV11-2
TGTGCCAGCAGCTTAAGTCTTGGGCCCTCTGGAAACACCATATATTTT
CASSLSLGPSGNTIYF
>.|.|TRBJ1-5|TRBV10-3
TGTGCCATCAGTATTCAACATGACAATCAGCCCCAGCATTTT
CAISIQHDNQPQHF
>TRBD1|.|TRBJ1-4|TRBV12-3/TRBV12-4
TGTGCCAGCAGTCGAGGACAGGAAGCGTTTTTT
CASSRGQEAFF
>.|.|TRBJ2-7|TRBV19
TGTGCCAGTAGCCCCCTCCCCTACTACGAGCAGTACTTC
CASSPLPYYEQYF
>.|few|TRBJ2-2|TRBV5-4
TGTGCCAGCAGCTTGGAAACAGGGAGGAACACCGGGGAGCTGTTTTTT
CASSLETGRNTGELFF
>TRBD2|.|TRBJ2-7|TRBV11-3
TGTGCCAGCAGCCCCGGGGGGGGGTCCCACGAGCAGTACTTC
CASSPGGGSHEQYF
>TRBD2|.|TRBJ2-3|TRBV7-2
TGTGCCAGCAGCTTTGGGCGGCGGGCTAGCGGTTTCACAGATACGCAGTATTTT
CASSFGRRASGFTDTQYF
>.|few|TRBJ1-5|TRBV18
TGTGCCAGCTCACCACCAGGGGAATCAGGCAATCAGCCCCAGCATTTT
CASSPPGESGNQPQHF
>.|.|TRBJ2-5|TRBV7-9
TGTGCCAGCAGCTCGGAAGAGACCCAGTACTTC
CASSSEETQYF
>.|few|TRBJ2-7|TRBV5-5
TGTGCCAGCAGCTTAGCGGCACTTTCCTACGAGCAGTACTTC
CASSLAALSYEQYF